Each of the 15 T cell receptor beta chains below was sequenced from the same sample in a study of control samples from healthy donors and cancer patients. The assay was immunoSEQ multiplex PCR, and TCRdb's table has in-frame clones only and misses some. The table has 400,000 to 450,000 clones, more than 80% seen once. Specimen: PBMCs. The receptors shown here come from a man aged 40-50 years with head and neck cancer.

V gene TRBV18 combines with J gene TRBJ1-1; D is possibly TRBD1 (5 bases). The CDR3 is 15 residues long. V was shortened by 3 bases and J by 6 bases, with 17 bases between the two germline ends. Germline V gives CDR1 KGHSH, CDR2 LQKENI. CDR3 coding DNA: TGTGCCAGCTCACCCCCGGGACCCCGTACCCCTGAAGCTTTCTTT. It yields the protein CASSPPGPRTPEAFF. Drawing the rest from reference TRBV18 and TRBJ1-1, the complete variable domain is NAGVMQNPRHLVRRRGQEARLRCSPMKGHSHVYWYRQLPEEGLKFMVYLQKENIIDESGMPKERFSAEFPKEGPSILRIQQVVRGDSAAYFCASSPPGPRTPEAFFGQGTRLTVV.

The CDR3 bases are TGTGCCAGCAGCCAAACAAGGGTTGCGGGGTCCTCTGGAAACACCATATATTTT. Amino acid sequence: CASSQTRVAGSSGNTIYF. The chain links TRBV7-2 to TRBJ1-3; no reliable D call. Trimming took 5 bases from V and 0 from J, leaving 20 bases between them. The CDR3 sequence is 18 residues long. Germline V CDR1 and CDR2: SGHTA, FQGNSA.

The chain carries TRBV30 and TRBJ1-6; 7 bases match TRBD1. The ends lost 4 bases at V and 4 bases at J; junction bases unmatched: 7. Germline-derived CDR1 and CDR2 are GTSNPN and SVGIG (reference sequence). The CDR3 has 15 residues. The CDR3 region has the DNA TGTGCCTGGAACATCGAGACAGGGTATAATTCACCCCTCCACTTT. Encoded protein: CAWNIETGYNSPLHF.

CDR3 bases: TGTGCCAGCAGAGATCTGGCCGGGGAGCTGTTTTTT. Translated: CASRDLAGELFF. The chain has TRBV6-4 and TRBJ2-2; D remains ambiguous. V shed 6 bases and J shed 6 bases, with 8 bases lying between them. The germline gives CDR1 MRHNA, CDR2 SNTAGT. The CDR3 runs 12 residues.

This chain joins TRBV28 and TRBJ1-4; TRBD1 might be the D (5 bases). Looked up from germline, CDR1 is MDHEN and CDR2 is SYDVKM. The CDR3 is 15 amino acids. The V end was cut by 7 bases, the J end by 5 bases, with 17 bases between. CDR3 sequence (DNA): TGTGCCAGCAATATCCACCAGGGAACAAATGAAAAACTGTTTTTT. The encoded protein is CASNIHQGTNEKLFF. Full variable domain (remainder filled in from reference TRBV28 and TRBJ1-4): DVKVTQSSRYLVKRTGEKVFLECVQDMDHENMFWYRQDPGLGLRLIYFSYDVKMKEKGDIPEGYSVSREKKERFSLILESASTNQTSMYLCASNIHQGTNEKLFFGSGTQLSVL.

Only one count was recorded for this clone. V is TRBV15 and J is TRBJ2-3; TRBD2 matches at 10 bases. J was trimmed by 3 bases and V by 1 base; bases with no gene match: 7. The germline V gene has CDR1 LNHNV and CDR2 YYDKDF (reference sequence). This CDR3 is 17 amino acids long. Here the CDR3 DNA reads TGTGCCACCAGCAGAGGGATAGCGGGGGGCGGAACAGATACGCAGTATTTT. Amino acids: CATSRGIAGGGTDTQYF.

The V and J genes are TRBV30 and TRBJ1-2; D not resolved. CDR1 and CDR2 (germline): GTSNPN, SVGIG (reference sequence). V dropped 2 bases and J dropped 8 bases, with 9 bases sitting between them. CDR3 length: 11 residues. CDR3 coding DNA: TGTGCCTGGAGTCCGGGAGAGGGCTACACCTTC. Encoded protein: CAWSPGEGYTF. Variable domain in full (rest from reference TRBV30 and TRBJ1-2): SQTIHQWPATLVQPVGSPLSLECTVEGTSNPNLYWYRQAAGRGLQLLFYSVGIGQISSEVPQNLSASRPQDRQFILSSKKLLLSDSGFYLCAWSPGEGYTFGSGTRLTVV.

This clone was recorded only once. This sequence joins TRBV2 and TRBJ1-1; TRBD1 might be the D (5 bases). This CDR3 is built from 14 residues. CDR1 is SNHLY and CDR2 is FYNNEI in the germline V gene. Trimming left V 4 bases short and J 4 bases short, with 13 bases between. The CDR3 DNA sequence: TGTGCCAGCAGTGTATCTGGGCAGGGCACTGAAGCTTTCTTT. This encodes CASSVSGQGTEAFF.

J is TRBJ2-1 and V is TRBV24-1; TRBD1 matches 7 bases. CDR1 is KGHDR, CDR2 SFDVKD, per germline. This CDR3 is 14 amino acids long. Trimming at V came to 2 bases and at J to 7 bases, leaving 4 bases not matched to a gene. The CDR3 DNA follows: TGTGCCACCAGTGATTCATACAGGGGAAATGAGCAGTTCTTC. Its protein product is CATSDSYRGNEQFF.

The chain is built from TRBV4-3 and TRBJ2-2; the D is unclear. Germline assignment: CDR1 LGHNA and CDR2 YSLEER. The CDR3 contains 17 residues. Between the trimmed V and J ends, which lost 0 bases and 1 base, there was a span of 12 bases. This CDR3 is CASSQDSGFLNTGELFF. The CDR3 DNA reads TGCGCCAGCAGCCAAGACTCTGGTTTTTTGAACACCGGGGAGCTGTTTTTT.

The CDR3, as DNA: TGTGCCAGCAGTTACTCGTCTCCGGGTCAGCCCCAGCATTTT. This gives the protein CASSYSSPGQPQHF. This chain connects TRBV6-2 or TRBV6-3 to TRBJ1-5, with no clear D. The V gene's germline CDR1 is MNHEY and CDR2 SVGEGT. This CDR3 is built from 14 residues. V was shortened by 0 bases and J by 6 bases, with 9 bases between the two germline ends.

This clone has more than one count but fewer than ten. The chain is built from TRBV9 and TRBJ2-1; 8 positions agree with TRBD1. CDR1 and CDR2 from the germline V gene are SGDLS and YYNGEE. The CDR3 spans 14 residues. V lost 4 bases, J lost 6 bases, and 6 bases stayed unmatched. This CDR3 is CASSPQGAVNEQFF. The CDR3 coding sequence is TGTGCCAGCAGCCCTCAGGGGGCAGTCAATGAGCAGTTCTTC.

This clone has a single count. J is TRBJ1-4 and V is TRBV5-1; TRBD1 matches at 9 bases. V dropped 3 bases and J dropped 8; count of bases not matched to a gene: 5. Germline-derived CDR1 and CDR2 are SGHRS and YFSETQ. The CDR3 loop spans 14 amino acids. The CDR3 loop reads CASSSGQGGEKLFF. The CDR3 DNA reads TGCGCCAGCAGCTCGGGACAGGGTGGAGAAAAACTGTTTTTT. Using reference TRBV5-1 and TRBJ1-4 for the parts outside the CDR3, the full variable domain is KAGVTQTPRYLIKTRGQQVTLSCSPISGHRSVSWYQQTPGQGLQFLFEYFSETQRNKGNFPGRFSGRQFSNSRSEMNVSTLELGDSALYLCASSSGQGGEKLFFGSGTQLSVL.

As DNA, the CDR3 is TGTGCCAGCAGGCCACCCGGGACAGGTGGAAACACCATATATTTT. Translating gives CASRPPGTGGNTIYF. The rearrangement links TRBV6-5 to TRBJ1-3; TRBD1 agrees at 8 bases. There are 15 residues in the CDR3. V gave up 6 bases and J gave up 3 bases; unmatched junction bases: 7. Germline assignment: CDR1 MNHEY and CDR2 SVGAGI.

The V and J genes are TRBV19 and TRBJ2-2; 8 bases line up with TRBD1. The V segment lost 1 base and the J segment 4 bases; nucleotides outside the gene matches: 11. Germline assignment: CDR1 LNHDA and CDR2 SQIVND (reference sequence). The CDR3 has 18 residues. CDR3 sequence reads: CASSIVAGGVLGTGELFF. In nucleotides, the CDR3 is TGTGCCAGTAGTATAGTAGCAGGGGGCGTCTTGGGCACCGGGGAGCTGTTTTTT.